This TCR beta chain was captured in a study of blood T cell repertoires in COVID-19. This clone was counted a few times. Seattle cases were enrolled at active infection and followed longitudinally. Germline V gene data show CDR1 as SEHNR and CDR2 as FQNEAQ (reference sequence). The CDR3 contains 11 residues. The V end lost 5 bases, the J end lost 4 bases, and 4 bases lay between the germline ends. Only in-frame clones appear in the TCRdb table, and some are missing; sequencing was by immunoSEQ multiplex PCR. The sample consists of 150,000 to 200,000 clones, roughly 82% of them appearing once. The chain links TRBV7-9 to TRBJ2-3; D remains unclear. The sample taken for sequencing was peripheral blood. This clonotype was sampled from a woman in her fifties or sixties with COVID-19, enrolled during active disease. CDR3 protein: CASSRSDTQYF. DNA for the CDR3: TGTGCCAGCAGCCGTTCAGATACGCAGTATTTT.